This TCR beta chain was sequenced for a study of blood T cell repertoires in COVID-19 (TCRdb year 2020). About the study as a whole: The collaborator samples originated in the United States, Italy and Spain and spanned the acute and convalescent phases of COVID-19. The prospective study material was composed of cDNA or gDNA derived from T cells, B-cell-depleted T cells, or PBMCs. Deeply sampled blood TCRbeta repertoires from subjects exposed to, actively infected with, or recovered from COVID-19 were included in the dataset. The repertoires were released in a freely available public database intended as a resource for research on the immune response to SARS-CoV-2. The samples were drawn from the first 160 participants of the ongoing ImmuneRACE study and from roughly 1,300 subjects provided by 6 global collaborators. A de-identified subject ID, COVID-19 status, age in years and sex were almost always included in the sample metadata. Where available, HLA class I and class II types were obtained from metadata supplied by the sample provider rather than from assay-based typing. What the authors observed across the whole study: The quantity of clinical and demographic metadata differed by source and by participant and was supplied without curation.

In this sample, this clone turned up a few times. Its antigen remains unidentified. Base qualities were left out, and no much larger clone turns up one base away. The immunoSEQ Assay, a bias-controlled multiplex PCR, was used to amplify TCRbeta CDR3 regions from genomic DNA. As for how the authors treated the data: The number of nucleated cells in each sample was estimated by amplification of reference gene primers within the assay. Sequence reads were collapsed and filtered to measure the absolute abundance of every unique TCRbeta CDR3 rearrangement. For each sample, productive Simpson clonality was calculated as the square root of Simpson's diversity index across productive rearrangements. Drawn from immuneACCESS, this table holds only the in-frame rearrangements with V and J called that TCRdb kept. Clones are partly lost; checked studies trace under half to an unresolved V gene and leave the rest unexplained. V, J and clone size reflect that table, while D and trimming were determined from the DNA. For this sample there are about 34,000 clones; about 90% appear just once. The ten largest clonotypes hold more than 13% of the sample.

Whole blood was collected in K2EDTA tubes by collaborating institutions according to the institutions' own protocols. For TCRbeta analysis, collaborator samples were shipped as frozen whole blood, as isolated PBMCs, or as DNA extracted from either sample type. V drops 2 bases and J drops 2 bases, leaving 9 bases in between. The germline V gene supplies CDR1 SGHDT and CDR2 YYEEEE. Reading from cysteine to phenylalanine, the CDR3 counts 14 amino acids. Only CDR3 DNA remains: 42 bases, in frame from the first base. Input material: peripheral blood. The TCR comes from a man aged 55 to 70 with active COVID-19. This chain joins TRBV5-6 to TRBJ2-3; the best D guess is TRBD2, with 6 bases matching. The nucleotides read TGTGCCAGCAGCTTTGGGGGGTCCACAGATACGCAGTATTTT. Translated, this gives CASSFGGSTDTQYF.